Below, one T cell receptor (beta chain) is given with its context. The target antigen is unknown. This record comes from a study of cytomegalovirus exposure and HLA in healthy donors. Study-wide results and limits: Donor immune exposure was known only as CMV serostatus.

The PCR used 60 Vbeta and 13 Jbeta primers. Method: immunoSEQ multiplex PCR; TCRdb's copy keeps in-frame clones and lacks some. The specimen's table records 150,000 to 200,000 clones. CDR1 PRHDT and CDR2 FYEKMQ come from the germline V gene (reference sequence). The CDR3 sequence is 16 residues long. V was cut by 5 bases and J by 0 bases, with 16 bases left in between. Sequenced: PBMCs. V and J are TRBV13 and TRBJ1-2; D might be TRBD1 (6 bases). This TCR came from a man aged 25-40 years in good health and CMV-seronegative. The CDR3 sequence: CASSARGTTTNYGYTF. The CDR3 bases are TGTGCCAGCAGCGCCCGAGGGACAACCACTAACTATGGCTACACCTTC. Full variable domain (outside the CDR3, taken from reference TRBV13 and TRBJ1-2): AAGVIQSPRHLIKEKRETATLKCYPIPRHDTVYWYQQGPGQDPQFLISFYEKMQSDKGSIPDRFSAQQFSDYHSELNMSSLELGDSALYFCASSARGTTTNYGYTFGSGTRLTVV.